This T cell receptor beta chain was sequenced during a study of blood T cell repertoires in COVID-19. As for the study in general: Spain, Italy and the United States supplied samples that represented acute and convalescent COVID-19. PBMCs, B-cell-depleted T cells, or T cells were the source of the cDNA or gDNA that made up the material.

Original processing methods: Amplified reference gene primers provided the basis for estimating nucleated cell counts. Clones were sequenced by immunoSEQ multiplex PCR, and TCRdb holds only the in-frame ones, with some missing. D and trimming were read from the DNA, whereas the V and J calls and clone size are those reported in that table. Of around 170,000 clones in the sample, around four fifths were seen once. This clone was recorded once. Sequencing input: peripheral blood. The TCR was taken from a man aged 25-45 years with active or convalescent COVID-19.

DNA of the CDR3: TGTGCCAGCAGCTCCCTGGCAGGGGTGGGATCACCCCTCCACTTT. Translated: CASSSLAGVGSPLHF. The chain uses TRBV27 and TRBJ1-6; the D gene is possibly TRBD1 (6 bases). CDR1 is MNHEY, CDR2 SMNVEV, per germline (reference sequence). CDR3 size: 15 residues. With 6 bases removed from V and 10 bases from J, the gap between germline ends came to 19 bases.